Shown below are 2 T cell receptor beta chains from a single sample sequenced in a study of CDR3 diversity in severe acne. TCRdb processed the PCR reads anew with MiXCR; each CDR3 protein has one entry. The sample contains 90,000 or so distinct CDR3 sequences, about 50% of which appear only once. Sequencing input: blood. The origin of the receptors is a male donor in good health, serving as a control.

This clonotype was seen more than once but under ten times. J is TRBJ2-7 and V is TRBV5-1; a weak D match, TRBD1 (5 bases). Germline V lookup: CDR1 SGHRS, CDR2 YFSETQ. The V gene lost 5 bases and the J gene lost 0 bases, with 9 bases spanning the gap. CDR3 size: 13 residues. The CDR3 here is CASRRDSSYEQYF. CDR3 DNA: TGCGCCAGCAGACGTGACAGCTCCTACGAGCAGTACTTC.

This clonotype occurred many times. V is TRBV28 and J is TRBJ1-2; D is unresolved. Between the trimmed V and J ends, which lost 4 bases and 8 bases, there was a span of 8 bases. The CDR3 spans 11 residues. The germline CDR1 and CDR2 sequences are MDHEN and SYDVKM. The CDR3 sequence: CASSSLRGYTF. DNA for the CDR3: TGTGCCAGCAGTTCCCTTAGAGGCTACACCTTC.